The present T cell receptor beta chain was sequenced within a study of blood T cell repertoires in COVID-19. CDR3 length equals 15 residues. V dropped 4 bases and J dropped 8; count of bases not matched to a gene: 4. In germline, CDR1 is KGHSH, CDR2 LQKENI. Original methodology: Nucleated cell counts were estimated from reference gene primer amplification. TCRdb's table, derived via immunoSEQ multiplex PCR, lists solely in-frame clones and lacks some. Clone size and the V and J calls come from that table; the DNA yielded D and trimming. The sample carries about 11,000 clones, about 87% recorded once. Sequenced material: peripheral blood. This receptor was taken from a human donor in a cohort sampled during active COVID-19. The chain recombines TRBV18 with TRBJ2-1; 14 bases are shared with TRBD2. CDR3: CASSLGLAGGDEQFF. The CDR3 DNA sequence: TGTGCCAGCTCACTAGGACTAGCGGGAGGCGATGAGCAGTTCTTC.